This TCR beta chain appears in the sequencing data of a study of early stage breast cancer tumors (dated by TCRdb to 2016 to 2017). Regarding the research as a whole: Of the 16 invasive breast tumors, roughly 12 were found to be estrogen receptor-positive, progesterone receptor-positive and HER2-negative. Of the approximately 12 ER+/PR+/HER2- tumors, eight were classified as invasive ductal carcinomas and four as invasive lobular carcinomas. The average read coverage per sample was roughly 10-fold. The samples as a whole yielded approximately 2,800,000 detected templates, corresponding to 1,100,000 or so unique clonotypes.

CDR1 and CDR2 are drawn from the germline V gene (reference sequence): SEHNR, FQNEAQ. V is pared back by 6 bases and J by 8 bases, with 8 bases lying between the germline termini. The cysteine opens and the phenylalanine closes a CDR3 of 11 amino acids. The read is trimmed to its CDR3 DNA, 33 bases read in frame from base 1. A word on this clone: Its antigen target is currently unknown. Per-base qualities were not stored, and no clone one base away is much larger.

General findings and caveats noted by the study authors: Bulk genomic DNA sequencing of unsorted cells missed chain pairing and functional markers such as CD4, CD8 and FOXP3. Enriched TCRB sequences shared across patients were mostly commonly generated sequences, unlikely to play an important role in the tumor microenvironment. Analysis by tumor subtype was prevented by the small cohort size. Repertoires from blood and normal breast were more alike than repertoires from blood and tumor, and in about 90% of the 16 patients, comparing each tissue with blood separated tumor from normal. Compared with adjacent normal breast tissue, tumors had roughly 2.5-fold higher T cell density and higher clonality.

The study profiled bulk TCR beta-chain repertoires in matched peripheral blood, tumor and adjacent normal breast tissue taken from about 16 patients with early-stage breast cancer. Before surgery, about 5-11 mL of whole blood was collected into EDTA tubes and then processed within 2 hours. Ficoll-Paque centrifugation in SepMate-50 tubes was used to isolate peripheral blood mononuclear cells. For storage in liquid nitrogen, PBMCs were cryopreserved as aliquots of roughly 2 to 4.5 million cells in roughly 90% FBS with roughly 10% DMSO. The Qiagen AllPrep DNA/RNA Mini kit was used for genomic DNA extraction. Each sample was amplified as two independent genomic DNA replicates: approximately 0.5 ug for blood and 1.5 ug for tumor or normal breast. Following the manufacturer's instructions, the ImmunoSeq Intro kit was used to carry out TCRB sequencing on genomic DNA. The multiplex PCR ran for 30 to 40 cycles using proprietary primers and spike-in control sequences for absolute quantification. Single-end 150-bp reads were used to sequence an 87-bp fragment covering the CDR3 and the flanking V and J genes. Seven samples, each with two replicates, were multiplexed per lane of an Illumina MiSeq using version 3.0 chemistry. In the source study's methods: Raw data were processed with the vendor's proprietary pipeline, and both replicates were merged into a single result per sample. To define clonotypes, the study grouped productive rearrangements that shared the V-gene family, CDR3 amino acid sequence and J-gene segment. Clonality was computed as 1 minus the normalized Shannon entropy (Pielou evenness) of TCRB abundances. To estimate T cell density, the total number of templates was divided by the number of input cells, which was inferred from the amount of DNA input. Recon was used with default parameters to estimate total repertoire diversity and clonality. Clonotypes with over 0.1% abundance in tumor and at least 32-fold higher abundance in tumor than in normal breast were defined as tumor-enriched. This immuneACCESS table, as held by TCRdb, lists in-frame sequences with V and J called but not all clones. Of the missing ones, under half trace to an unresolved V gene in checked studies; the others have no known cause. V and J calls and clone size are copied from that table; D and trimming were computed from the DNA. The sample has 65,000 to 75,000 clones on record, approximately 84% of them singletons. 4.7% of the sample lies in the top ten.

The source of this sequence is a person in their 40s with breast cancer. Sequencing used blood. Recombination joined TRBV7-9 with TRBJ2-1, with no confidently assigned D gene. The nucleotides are TGTGCCAGCAGATCTAGTTATGAGCAGTTCTTC. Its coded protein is CASRSSYEQFF. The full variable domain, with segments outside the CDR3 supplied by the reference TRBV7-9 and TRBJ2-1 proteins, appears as DTGVSQNPRHKITKRGQNVTFRCDPISEHNRLYWYRQTLGQGPEFLTYFQNEAQLEKSRLLSDRFSAERPKGSFSTLEIQRTEQGDSAMYLCASRSSYEQFFGPGTRLTVL.